The clone carrying this T cell receptor (beta chain) qualifies as medium-sized. This specimen comes from a study of metastatic and nonmetastatic thyroid tumors. Study context: Malignant and benign thyroid patients had repertoires compared in peripheral blood and tumor or nodule tissue.

Looked up from germline, CDR1 is SGHAT and CDR2 is FQNNGV. The CDR3 spans 15 residues. Trimming took 4 bases from V and 4 from J, leaving 14 bases between them. Every patient underwent thyroid surgery untreated. TCRdb re-processed the PCR reads through MiXCR. Among some 26,000 clones listed, roughly 24% were seen once. The sequence came from a male donor with papillary thyroid cancer or a benign thyroid nodule (not recorded which). Some clones in this sample may be carry-over from other donors' samples. V usage is TRBV11-2 and J usage is TRBJ2-1; D possibly matches TRBD1 or TRBD2 (5 bases each). Sample: blood. This chain's CDR3 is CASSSGLGVYNEQFF. CDR3 nucleotides: TGTGCCAGCAGCTCCGGACTGGGGGTTTACAATGAGCAGTTCTTC. The whole variable domain, remainder taken from reference TRBV11-2 and TRBJ2-1, is EAGVAQSPRYKIIEKRQSVAFWCNPISGHATLYWYQQILGQGPKLLIQFQNNGVVDDSQLPKDRFSAERLKGVDSTLKIQPAKLEDSAVYLCASSSGLGVYNEQFFGPGTRLTVL.